This T cell receptor (beta chain) emerged from a study of blood T cell repertoires in COVID-19. Study-level background: Spain, Italy and the United States supplied samples that represented acute and convalescent COVID-19.

Per the germline V gene, CDR1 is SGHTA and CDR2 is FQGTGA. The CDR3 loop spans 13 amino acids. Trimming shortened V by 5 bases and J by 2 bases, and 9 bases separated the two germline ends. Per the authors' pipeline: From reference gene primer amplification, estimates of nucleated cell counts were derived. Sequenced by immunoSEQ multiplex PCR; TCRdb stores in-frame clones only, minus some. The DNA was the basis for D and trimming; V, J and clone size are from that table. The sample shows 180,000 or so clones, more than 65% of them seen only once. For recovered donors of Cohort 3, there were two negative PCRs, clearance, or symptom resolution.

V is TRBV7-3 and J is TRBJ2-5; no firm D call. The sequenced sample was PBMCs or T cells enriched from blood (not recorded which). This sequence was found in a man in his fifties who had recovered from COVID-19. The CDR3 protein is CASSPNTQETQYF. The CDR3 DNA is TGTGCCAGCAGCCCGAACACACAAGAGACCCAGTACTTC.